Shown below are 20 T cell receptor beta chains from a single sample sequenced in a study of beta chain features in type 1 diabetes. Regarding the study as a whole: Across all four CD4+ subsets, people with type 1 diabetes showed modestly shorter TCRB CDR3s.

Their antigens are not known. Reverse transcription of all isolated RNA meant that expressed TCRB transcripts were sequenced. Measured with immunoSEQ multiplex PCR; TCRdb has only the in-frame clones, and not every one. The table lists hundreds of thousands of clones, around an eighth of them singletons. The sample was naive CD4+ T cells from blood. The receptor source for this set is a young man with type 1 diabetes.

This chain links TRBV6-6 with TRBJ2-3; TRBD2 matches at 7 bases. There are 14 residues in the CDR3. V trimming: 7 bases; J trimming: 4 bases; junction bases outside the gene matches: 8. From germline, CDR1 is MNHNY and CDR2 SVGAGI (reference sequence). The CDR3 here is CASIPKGGADTQYF. Written as DNA, the CDR3 is TGTGCCAGCATCCCAAAGGGAGGGGCAGATACGCAGTATTTT.

This clone has just a few counts. The rearrangement links TRBV4-1 to TRBJ1-1; maybe TRBD1 (5 bases). Germline V gives CDR1 MGHRA, CDR2 YSYEKL. Deletions cut 0 bases from V and 3 bases from J, with 11 bases between. This CDR3 is 15 amino acids long. CDR3 nucleotides: TGCGCCAGCAGCCAAGATCAGGGCTTCCACACTGAAGCTTTCTTT. Its translation is CASSQDQGFHTEAFF.

This clone was counted between two and nine times. The rearrangement links TRBV30 to TRBJ2-1, with D perhaps TRBD2 (5 bases). CDR1 GTSNPN and CDR2 SVGIG come from the germline V gene (reference sequence). The CDR3 is 13 residues long. The V and J ends lost 4 bases and 4 bases respectively, with 11 bases between them. The CDR3 sequence: CAWIDGVYNEQFF. CDR3 sequence (DNA): TGTGCCTGGATTGACGGGGTTTACAATGAGCAGTTCTTC.

The chain carries TRBV29-1 and TRBJ1-2; no reliable D call. Germline CDR1 SQVTM, CDR2 ANQGSEA. V lost 7 bases and J lost 8, with 14 bases in between. CDR3 length: 11 residues. The chain's CDR3 is CSAVYQNGYTF. The CDR3 DNA sequence: TGCAGCGCCGTATATCAGAACGGCTACACCTTC.

In this sample, this clone turned up a few times. The chain has TRBV19 and TRBJ2-3; TRBD2 aligns across 9 bases. V lost 5 bases, J lost 6 bases, and 15 bases stayed unmatched. Germline V gene sequence: CDR1 LNHDA, CDR2 SQIVND (reference sequence). CDR3 length equals 17 residues. CDR3 in amino acids: CASSAPRVAGDRDTQYF. The CDR3 nucleotides read TGTGCCAGTAGTGCCCCCAGGGTAGCGGGGGACCGGGATACGCAGTATTTT.

This chain connects TRBV30 to TRBJ2-2; 9 positions match TRBD2. CDR3 length: 15 amino acids. Germline V lookup: CDR1 GTSNPN, CDR2 SVGIG (reference sequence). Germline trimming cut 3 bases from V and 5 bases from J; bases unmatched to any gene: 7. CDR3 DNA: TGTGCCTGGAGAGCGGGAGGCTGGGAAACCGGGGAGCTGTTTTTT. Residues: CAWRAGGWETGELFF.

In its sample, this clone was seen a few times. V is TRBV5-1 and J is TRBJ1-2; TRBD1 matches 12 bases. The CDR3 has 16 amino acids. V lost 2 bases, J lost 4 bases, and 6 bases stayed unmatched. Germline V gene sequence: CDR1 SGHRS, CDR2 YFSETQ. The CDR3 sequence is CASSFGDRGLIYGYTF. CDR3 DNA sequence: TGCGCCAGCAGCTTTGGGGACAGGGGGCTGATCTATGGCTACACCTTC.

The genes are TRBV4-3 and TRBJ2-1, with 10 bases fitting TRBD2. This CDR3 region has 17 residues. Per the germline V gene, CDR1 is LGHNA and CDR2 is YSLEER. V lost 4 bases to trimming and J lost 0 bases; unmatched junction nucleotides: 6. CDR3 sequence reads: CASSPGLAASSYNEQFF. The DNA of the CDR3 is TGCGCCAGCAGCCCAGGACTAGCGGCAAGCTCCTACAATGAGCAGTTCTTC.

The CDR3 nucleotides read TGCGCCAGCAGCCTCAGGGACGGATCTAATGAAAAACTGTTTTTT. Protein product: CASSLRDGSNEKLFF. The chain links TRBV5-1 to TRBJ1-4; TRBD1 is a possible D gene (5 bases). The CDR3 extends over 15 amino acids. V was cut by 4 bases and J by 3 bases, with 13 bases left in between. CDR1 is SGHRS, CDR2 YFSETQ, per germline.

The rearrangement joins TRBV18 to TRBJ1-5; D not certain. Germline V gene data show CDR1 as KGHSH and CDR2 as LQKENI. V gave up 6 bases and J gave up 7 bases, with 13 bases separating them. This CDR3 comprises 13 residues. CDR3 DNA sequence: TGTGCCAGCTCCCTCCCCAGCGGGCAGCCCCAGCATTTT. Encoded protein: CASSLPSGQPQHF.

There are a few counts of this clone. The chain combines TRBV5-1 with TRBJ1-4, with D possibly matching TRBD1 (5 bases). CDR1 is SGHRS, CDR2 YFSETQ, per germline. The length of the CDR3 is 15 residues. The V end was cut by 4 bases, the J end by 3 bases, with 13 bases between. The CDR3 spells CASSPRGDSNEKLFF. The CDR3 DNA follows: TGCGCCAGCAGCCCTAGAGGGGACTCTAATGAAAAACTGTTTTTT.

The table lists this clone with a few counts. This chain uses TRBV6-1 with TRBJ2-7; D is uncertain. Germline assignment: CDR1 MNHNS and CDR2 SASEGT. This CDR3 has 15 residues. V was pared by 6 bases and J by 7 bases, with 22 bases between. The DNA for the CDR3 is TGTGCCAGCAGGGTGAGGAGCAGGTCTGTTGGGGAGCAGTACTTC. Its protein is CASRVRSRSVGEQYF.

V gene TRBV5-1 combines with J gene TRBJ2-7; TRBD2 is a possible D gene (6 bases). The CDR3 extends over 16 amino acids. Germline-derived CDR1 and CDR2 are SGHRS and YFSETQ. The V end lost 1 base, the J end lost 0 bases, and 14 bases lay between the germline ends. CDR3 protein: CASSLLAGPTSYEQYF. DNA of the CDR3: TGCGCCAGCAGCTTGCTGGCGGGACCCACCTCCTACGAGCAGTACTTC.

This clone was observed a handful of times. The chain is built from TRBV30 and TRBJ1-1; TRBD1 agrees at 7 bases. CDR1 GTSNPN and CDR2 SVGIG come from the germline V gene (reference sequence). V gave up 1 base and J gave up 4 bases; unmatched junction bases: 6. The CDR3 length is 14 residues. The CDR3 loop is CAWSGPTGLTEAFF. Here the CDR3 DNA reads TGTGCCTGGAGTGGGCCGACAGGGCTCACTGAAGCTTTCTTT.

The CDR3 spells CASSLNVWGSSADTQYF. DNA of the CDR3: TGTGCCAGCAGCTTAAACGTGTGGGGTAGTAGCGCAGATACGCAGTATTTT. The V and J genes are TRBV7-9 and TRBJ2-3, with D perhaps matching TRBD2 (5 bases). The CDR3 has 17 amino acids. Trimming shortened V by 2 bases and J by 4 bases, and 19 bases separated the two germline ends. Per the germline V gene, CDR1 is SEHNR and CDR2 is FQNEAQ (reference sequence). Looking up the rest from reference TRBV7-9 and TRBJ2-3 gives the full variable domain: DTGVSQNPRHKITKRGQNVTFRCDPISEHNRLYWYRQTLGQGPEFLTYFQNEAQLEKSRLLSDRFSAERPKGSFSTLEIQRTEQGDSAMYLCASSLNVWGSSADTQYFGPGTRLTVL.

The V and J genes are TRBV20-1 and TRBJ2-7; D may be TRBD2 (7 bases). CDR3 length equals 11 residues. From germline, CDR1 is DFQATT and CDR2 SNEGSKA (reference sequence). The CDR3 spells CSWAGANEQYF. The CDR3 DNA is TGCTCCTGGGCGGGGGCCAACGAGCAGTACTTC.

The J gene is TRBJ2-7, the V gene TRBV7-9; no definite D call. The V end lost 1 base, the J end lost 7 bases, and 20 bases lay between the germline ends. There are 16 residues in the CDR3. CDR1 is SEHNR and CDR2 is FQNEAQ in the germline V gene (reference sequence). The CDR3, as DNA: TGTGCCAGCAGCTTAGGGGTAGGGAACCCCCTTTCTGAGCAGTACTTC. Translation gives CASSLGVGNPLSEQYF.

This clone was seen only a few times. This sequence joins TRBV19 and TRBJ2-1; TRBD2 aligns across 10 bases. The CDR3 contains 14 residues. The germline V gene encodes CDR1 LNHDA and CDR2 SQIVND (reference sequence). Trimming removed 8 bases from V and 3 bases from J; junction bases left unmatched: 4. This CDR3 reads CASALAGGYNEQFF. The CDR3 DNA reads TGTGCCAGTGCCTTAGCGGGAGGCTACAATGAGCAGTTCTTC.

This chain joins TRBV4-1 and TRBJ2-3; the D is unclear. Trimming took off 0 bases at V and 0 bases at J, with 7 bases between the two ends. Per germline, CDR1 MGHRA and CDR2 YSYEKL. The CDR3 runs 15 residues. CDR3 sequence (DNA): TGCGCCAGCAGCCAAGACGTAACTAGCACAGATACGCAGTATTTT. This codes for CASSQDVTSTDTQYF.

This clone turned up a few times. This chain joins TRBV13 and TRBJ1-2; D unclear. The V gene lost 7 bases and the J gene lost 1 base, with 16 bases spanning the gap. CDR1 is PRHDT, CDR2 FYEKMQ, per germline (reference sequence). This CDR3 spans 15 amino acids. CDR3 nucleotides: TGTGCCAGCACCCCTACCCCGGAAATTAACTATGGCTACACCTTC. Translating gives CASTPTPEINYGYTF.